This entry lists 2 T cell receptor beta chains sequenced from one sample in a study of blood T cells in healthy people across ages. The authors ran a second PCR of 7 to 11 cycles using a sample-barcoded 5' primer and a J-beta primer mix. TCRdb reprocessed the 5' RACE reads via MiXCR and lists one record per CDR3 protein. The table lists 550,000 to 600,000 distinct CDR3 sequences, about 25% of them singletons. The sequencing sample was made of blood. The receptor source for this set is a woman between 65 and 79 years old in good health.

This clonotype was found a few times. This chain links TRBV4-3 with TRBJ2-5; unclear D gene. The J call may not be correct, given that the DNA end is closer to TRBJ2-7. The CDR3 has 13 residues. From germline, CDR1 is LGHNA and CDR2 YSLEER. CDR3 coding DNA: TGCGCCAGCAGCCAAGATGGACGCTACGAGCAGTACTTC. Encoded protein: CASSQDGRYEQYF.

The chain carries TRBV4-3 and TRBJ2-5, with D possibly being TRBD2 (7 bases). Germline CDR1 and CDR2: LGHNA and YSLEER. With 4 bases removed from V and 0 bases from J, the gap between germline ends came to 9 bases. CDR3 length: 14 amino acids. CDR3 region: CASSPGGHQETQYF. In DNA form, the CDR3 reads TGCGCCAGCAGCCCGGGGGGCCACCAAGAGACCCAGTACTTC.